These 13 T cell receptor beta chains were all obtained from the same sample, sequenced in a study of blood T cell repertoires in COVID-19. The assay was immunoSEQ multiplex PCR, and TCRdb's table has in-frame clones only and misses some. Of 310,000 or so clones in the sample, roughly 85% were seen once. Sequenced: PBMCs or T cells enriched from blood (not recorded which). These TCRs come from a woman aged 25 to 39 who had recovered from COVID-19.

This clone came up once. Other DNA sequences of this sample code for an identical CDR3. The V call is TRBV19, the J call TRBJ2-6, with no clear D. The CDR3 length is 14 residues. V lost 6 bases, J lost 1 base, and 7 bases lay in between. Per germline, CDR1 LNHDA and CDR2 SQIVND (reference sequence). CDR3 protein: CASRRSSGANVLTF. CDR3 DNA: TGTGCCAGTAGGCGGTCGTCTGGGGCCAACGTCCTGACTTTC. Combining the CDR3 with reference TRBV19 and TRBJ2-6 gives the whole variable domain DGGITQSPKYLFRKEGQNVTLSCEQNLNHDAMYWYRQDPGQGLRLIYYSQIVNDFQKGDIAEGYSVSREKKESFPLTVTSAQKNPTAFYLCASRRSSGANVLTFGAGSRLTVL.

This clone has only one observation. CDR3 in amino acids: CASSPSGGQGTDTQYF. DNA of the CDR3: TGTGCCAGCAGTCCCTCAGGAGGACAGGGCACAGATACGCAGTATTTT. The gene calls are TRBV25-1 and TRBJ2-3, with 7 bases fitting TRBD1. Germline V gene sequence: CDR1 MGHDK, CDR2 SYGVNS. V shed 5 bases, J shed 1 base, and the junction held 9 bases outside the gene matches. CDR3 length equals 16 residues.

The CDR3 loop reads CASSPRVDEQFF. In DNA, the CDR3 is TGTGCCAGCAGTCCAAGAGTGGATGAGCAGTTCTTC. The genes are TRBV7-2 and TRBJ2-1; D is unresolved. CDR1 is SGHTA and CDR2 is FQGNSA in the germline V gene. Trimming removed 6 bases at V and 8 bases at J, with 11 bases between. This CDR3 comprises 12 residues.

This clone was detected only once. The chain is built from TRBV29-1 and TRBJ1-2, with D unclear. Germline values: CDR1 SQVTM, CDR2 ANQGSEA. The CDR3 spans 14 residues. The V and J ends lost 0 bases and 2 bases respectively, with 10 bases between them. As DNA, the CDR3 is TGCAGCGTTGAAGATTATACGGGGAACTATGGCTACACCTTC. Protein product: CSVEDYTGNYGYTF.

The rearrangement links TRBV19 to TRBJ1-2; unclear D gene. CDR3 size: 11 residues. CDR1 is LNHDA, CDR2 SQIVND, per germline (reference sequence). V was shortened by 7 bases and J by 6 bases, with 9 bases between the two germline ends. This chain's CDR3 is CASTGGNGYTF. The CDR3 coding sequence is TGTGCCAGTACTGGCGGGAATGGCTACACCTTC.

The chain combines TRBV30 with TRBJ1-2; maybe TRBD1 (6 bases). This CDR3 contains 13 residues. Germline assignment: CDR1 GTSNPN and CDR2 SVGIG (reference sequence). Trimming removed 2 bases at V and 5 bases at J, with 12 bases between. The CDR3 loop reads CAWSFGGAYGYTF. In DNA, the CDR3 is TGTGCCTGGAGTTTTGGGGGCGCATATGGCTACACCTTC. Supplemented by reference TRBV30 and TRBJ1-2, the full variable domain reads SQTIHQWPATLVQPVGSPLSLECTVEGTSNPNLYWYRQAAGRGLQLLFYSVGIGQISSEVPQNLSASRPQDRQFILSSKKLLLSDSGFYLCAWSFGGAYGYTFGSGTRLTVV.

The count of this clone is one. The chain has TRBV10-3 and TRBJ2-7; D possibly corresponds to TRBD1 (5 bases). The CDR3 is made up of 16 amino acids. Between the trimmed V and J ends, which lost 3 bases and 4 bases, there was a span of 19 bases. Per the germline V gene, CDR1 is ENHRY and CDR2 is SYGVKD. CDR3 coding DNA: TGTGCCATCAGTGATCCCTCGCAGGGTAATACTTACGAGCAGTACTTC. Its protein product is CAISDPSQGNTYEQYF.

The chain has TRBV30 and TRBJ1-6; the match to TRBD1 covers 8 bases. The V gene end was trimmed by 3 bases and the J gene end by 7 bases; junction bases not matched to a gene: 11. CDR1 is GTSNPN, CDR2 SVGIG, per germline (reference sequence). This CDR3 spans 16 amino acids. In DNA, the CDR3 is TGTGCCTGGAGGAGGGTCGGGGGACAGGCGAATTCACCCCTCCACTTT. It encodes CAWRRVGGQANSPLHF.

CDR3 coding DNA: TGCGCCAGCAGCCCAGTACAGGGGGGATCCACAGATACGCAGTATTTT. Translating gives CASSPVQGGSTDTQYF. This chain connects TRBV4-1 to TRBJ2-3; 8 positions match TRBD1. In germline, CDR1 is MGHRA, CDR2 YSYEKL. The CDR3 length is 16 residues. The V and J ends lost 4 bases and 2 bases, in that order; junction bases with no gene match: 8.

V gene TRBV5-1 combines with J gene TRBJ2-7; 12 nucleotides agree with TRBD1. Losses at the gene ends were 0 bases for V and 4 bases for J; bases not matched to a gene: 14. CDR3 length equals 19 residues. The germline V gene has CDR1 SGHRS and CDR2 YFSETQ. CDR3 DNA sequence: TGCGCCAGCAGCTTGGCCCCAGATCCTCCGGGACAGGGGGCTTACGAGCAGTACTTC. Protein sequence: CASSLAPDPPGQGAYEQYF.

The chain is built from TRBV6-5 and TRBJ2-7; the match to TRBD1 covers 12 bases. Germline values: CDR1 MNHEY, CDR2 SVGAGI. The CDR3 loop spans 15 amino acids. The trim removed 6 bases at V and 4 bases at J, leaving 7 bases unmatched. CDR3 in amino acids: CASSPGTGGLYEQYF. DNA of the CDR3: TGTGCCAGCAGCCCAGGGACAGGGGGCTTGTACGAGCAGTACTTC.

The chain uses TRBV7-9 and TRBJ1-1, with 8 bases matching TRBD1. The J segment lost 2 bases and the V segment lost 2 bases, leaving 4 bases of the junction unmatched. Germline V gene data show CDR1 as SEHNR and CDR2 as FQNEAQ (reference sequence). This CDR3 spans 15 amino acids. The CDR3 nucleotides read TGTGCCAGCAGCTTATGGACAGGGCCAAACACTGAAGCTTTCTTT. It specifies CASSLWTGPNTEAFF.

The chain links TRBV6-2 or TRBV6-3 to TRBJ2-7; 7 nucleotides line up with TRBD1. The CDR3 is 14 amino acids. Germline loops: CDR1 MNHEY, CDR2 SVGEGT. The trim removed 5 bases at V and 0 bases at J, leaving 4 bases unmatched. The CDR3 here is CASSTDRSSYEQYF. DNA of the CDR3: TGTGCCAGCAGTACGGACAGGAGCTCCTACGAGCAGTACTTC.